This T cell receptor (beta chain) was sequenced in a study of blood T cell repertoires in COVID-19. In assigning cohorts, the study relied on participant-reported clinical history. Deletions cut 0 bases from V and 7 bases from J, with 12 bases between. Germline CDR1 is LGHDT and CDR2 is YNNKEL (reference sequence). The CDR3 totals 14 residues. Profiled with immunoSEQ multiplex PCR; TCRdb holds only in-frame clones, not every one. The table has a few hundred thousand clones, about nine tenths seen once. Sequencing was performed on PBMCs or T cells enriched from blood (not recorded which). The sequence was collected from a woman aged 50 to 60 who had been exposed to COVID-19. The J gene is TRBJ1-2, the V gene TRBV3-1 (or the pseudogene TRBV3-2); D may be TRBD1 (5 bases). CDR3: CASSQEPGRGGYTF. CDR3 bases: TGTGCCAGCAGCCAAGAGCCGGGGCGGGGTGGCTACACCTTC.